Listed below are T cell receptor beta chains from one sample, sequenced in a study of blood T cell repertoires in COVID-19. The protocol was immunoSEQ multiplex PCR, while the TCRdb copy is restricted to in-frame clones and leaves out a portion. The sample shows tens of thousands of clones, roughly 82% of them seen only once. Specimen: peripheral blood. The origin of the receptors is a man between 60 and 75 years old with acute or convalescent COVID-19. The CDR3 runs from the conserved cysteine through the conserved F or W. Each record gives: clone size, J gene, V gene, D gene, CDR3 protein, CDR3 DNA. D genes are given only for firm matches. Some rows mark clone size as missing; the rest say once, few, many or name a class of expanded clone.

NA	TRBJ1-6	TRBV7-6	NA	CASSYDLNSPLHF	TGTGCCAGCAGCTACGACTTGAATTCACCCCTCCACTTT
few	TRBJ2-3	TRBV24-1	TRBD1	CATSDFSGQNTDTQYF	TGTGCCACCAGTGATTTCTCGGGACAGAACACAGATACGCAGTATTTT
NA	TRBJ2-3	TRBV25-1	TRBD1	CASTPGQGPDTQYF	TGTGCCAGCACTCCGGGACAGGGACCAGATACGCAGTATTTT
NA	TRBJ1-5	TRBV21-1	NA	CASSKWCRENIGNQPQHF	TGTGCCAGCAGCAAATGGTGCAGGGAAAATATAGGCAATCAGCCCCAGCATTTT
NA	TRBJ2-7	TRBV7-2	TRBD2	CASSPTRGSGGLISYEQYF	TGTGCCAGCAGCCCCACCCGTGGTAGCGGGGGCCTGATCTCCTACGAGCAGTACTTC
NA	TRBJ2-5	TRBV5-1	NA	CASSSPGLAPETQYF	TGCGCCAGCAGCTCGCCTGGGCTAGCCCCGGAGACCCAGTACTTC
once	TRBJ1-1	TRBV7-9	NA	CASSLGLSRNTEAFF	TGTGCCAGCAGCTTAGGACTGAGTCGGAACACTGAAGCTTTCTTT
NA	TRBJ1-5	TRBV7-2	NA	CASSLNRDKNQPQHF	TGTGCCAGCAGCCTCAACCGGGACAAGAATCAGCCCCAGCATTTT
once	TRBJ2-2	TRBV5-1	NA	CASSLQGQLVAGELFF	TGCGCCAGCAGCTTGCAAGGACAGCTGGTCGCCGGGGAGCTGTTTTTT
once	TRBJ1-2	TRBV5-1	NA	CASSLAYINYGYTF	TGCGCCAGCAGCTTGGCGTATATTAACTATGGCTACACCTTC
NA	TRBJ1-5	TRBV2	NA	CASSAEQDIGDQPQHF	TGTGCCAGCAGCGCAGAACAGGACATAGGCGATCAGCCCCAGCATTTT
NA	TRBJ2-3	TRBV7-3	NA	CASSSRGGGTDTQYF	TGTGCCAGCAGCTCCCGGGGAGGCGGCACAGATACGCAGTATTTT
NA	TRBJ1-4	TRBV5-1	NA	CASSLEGAREKLFF	TGCGCCAGCAGCTTGGAAGGGGCTCGGGAAAAACTGTTTTTT
NA	TRBJ2-3	TRBV7-2	NA	CASSLDRTGTDTQYF	TGTGCCAGCAGCTTAGATCGTACGGGGACAGATACGCAGTATTTT
NA	TRBJ1-2	TRBV5-1	NA	CASSLGVGVNYGYTF	TGCGCCAGCAGCTTGGGTGTAGGGGTTAACTATGGCTACACCTTC
NA	TRBJ2-7	TRBV11-2	NA	CASSFRGGASSSYEQYF	TGTGCCAGCAGCTTTAGGGGGGGGGCGTCGAGCTCCTACGAGCAGTACTTC
NA	TRBJ2-7	TRBV21-1	NA	CASSKVSGGPYEQYF	TGTGCCAGCAGCAAAGTGAGCGGGGGGCCTTACGAGCAGTACTTC
NA	TRBJ1-5	TRBV2	TRBD1	CASSRRQGEVQPQHF	TGTGCCAGCAGTCGAAGACAGGGGGAGGTTCAGCCCCAGCATTTT
NA	TRBJ2-2	TRBV30	NA	CAWSRGTGELFF	TGTGCCTGGAGTAGGGGTACCGGGGAGCTGTTTTTT
NA	TRBJ2-1	TRBV11-2	NA	CASSLTDSYNEQFF	TGTGCCAGCAGCTTAACTGACTCCTACAATGAGCAGTTCTTC
NA	TRBJ1-3	TRBV7-6	TRBD1	CASSLAQGATGNTIYF	TGTGCCAGCAGCTTAGCGCAGGGGGCAACTGGAAACACCATATATTTT
once	TRBJ2-7	TRBV7-9	TRBD1	CASSLGGQGLYEQYF	TGTGCCAGCAGTCTTGGGGGACAGGGGCTATACGAGCAGTACTTC
NA	TRBJ2-1	TRBV5-4	NA	CASSLRWGEYNEQFF	TGTGCCAGCAGCTTGAGGTGGGGAGAGTACAATGAGCAGTTCTTC
NA	TRBJ2-3	TRBV6-1	NA	CASSEGTGGKYTQYF	TGTGCCAGCAGTGAAGGTACAGGCGGCAAGTATACGCAGTATTTT
NA	TRBJ1-1	TRBV27	NA	CASISYMNTEAFF	TGTGCCAGCATTTCCTATATGAACACTGAAGCTTTCTTT
NA	TRBJ1-6	TRBV9	NA	CASSAEGVSGSPLHF	TGTGCCAGCAGCGCAGAGGGGGTTAGTGGTTCACCCCTCCACTTT
NA	TRBJ2-1	TRBV7-8	TRBD2	CASSSPRGVGSYNEQFF	TGTGCCAGCAGCTCCCCCCGGGGGGTGGGCTCCTACAATGAGCAGTTCTTC
NA	TRBJ2-2	TRBV5-4	TRBD2	CASSSREVGGSGELFF	TGTGCCAGCAGCTCCCGGGAGGTGGGGGGTTCCGGGGAGCTGTTTTTT
NA	TRBJ1-5	TRBV5-5	TRBD1	CASSLGVSGQGGQPQHF	TGTGCCAGCAGCTTGGGGGTCAGTGGACAGGGCGGCCAGCCCCAGCATTTT
NA	TRBJ2-2	TRBV11-3	NA	CASSPQGSTNTGELFF	TGTGCCAGCAGCCCCCAGGGATCCACGAACACCGGGGAGCTGTTTTTT
once	TRBJ1-2	TRBV7-2	NA	CASKKGPGNYGYTF	TGTGCCAGCAAAAAAGGTCCGGGAAACTATGGCTACACCTTC
NA	TRBJ2-2	TRBV7-9	TRBD2	CASSLSGGGNTGELFF	TGTGCCAGCAGCCTTAGCGGGGGGGGCAACACCGGGGAGCTGTTTTTT
few	TRBJ1-2	TRBV12-3/TRBV12-4	NA	CASGQTNYGYTF	TGTGCCAGTGGACAGACTAACTATGGCTACACCTTC
NA	TRBJ1-1	TRBV28	TRBD1	CASTFRGTGGTEAFF	TGTGCCAGCACCTTCCGCGGGACAGGGGGCACTGAAGCTTTCTTT
NA	TRBJ1-4	TRBV9	TRBD1	CASSESTGVGEKLFF	TGTGCCAGCAGCGAGTCCACAGGGGTTGGTGAAAAACTGTTTTTT
NA	TRBJ1-5	TRBV7-2	TRBD1	CASSRERGLNQPQHF	TGTGCCAGCAGTAGAGAGAGGGGGCTAAATCAGCCCCAGCATTTT
NA	TRBJ2-5	TRBV5-5	NA	CASSLVLETQYF	TGTGCCAGCAGCTTGGTTCTGGAGACCCAGTACTTC
NA	TRBJ1-2	TRBV5-1	NA	CASRGHVSYGYTF	TGCGCCAGCAGGGGGCACGTCTCCTATGGCTACACCTTC
NA	TRBJ2-2	TRBV7-3	TRBD1	CASSPRGQGRTGELFF	TGTGCCAGCAGCCCCCGGGGACAGGGTAGGACCGGGGAGCTGTTTTTT
NA	TRBJ1-5	TRBV19	NA	CASSAGRQRSQPQHF	TGTGCCAGTAGCGCCGGGAGACAGCGGTCTCAGCCCCAGCATTTT
NA	TRBJ2-5	TRBV19	TRBD1	CASSVRDRAGETQYF	TGTGCCAGTAGTGTCCGCGACAGGGCTGGAGAGACCCAGTACTTC
NA	TRBJ2-2	TRBV6-5	TRBD1	CASRGQGNTGELFF	TGTGCCAGTAGGGGACAGGGTAACACCGGGGAGCTGTTTTTT
NA	TRBJ2-7	TRBV30	NA	CAWSAPPSPVEQYF	TGTGCCTGGAGTGCCCCGCCAAGTCCGGTCGAGCAGTACTTC
NA	TRBJ1-5	TRBV6-2/TRBV6-3	NA	CASSFGGAQNQPQHF	TGTGCCAGCAGTTTCGGGGGGGCTCAGAATCAGCCCCAGCATTTT